The next 9 T cell receptor beta chains were all read from a single sample in a study of siplizumab effects on memory and regulatory T cells. Clones were sequenced by immunoSEQ multiplex PCR, and TCRdb holds only the in-frame ones, with some missing. The table lists 100,000 or so clones, roughly nine tenths of them singletons, with 0.9% to 1.4% in the top ten. The sample consisted of CD4+ T cells sorted from blood. These receptors came from a human donor in good health.

The chain joins TRBV2 to TRBJ2-7; weak D call: TRBD2 (5 bases). Trimming pared 5 bases from V and 3 bases from J, leaving 26 bases between. The CDR3 covers 18 residues. Germline assignment: CDR1 SNHLY and CDR2 FYNNEI. CDR3 bases: TGTGCCAGCAGTCAGGACTTAGGGCAGCGACTTCTCGTCTACGAGCAGTACTTC. Encoded protein: CASSQDLGQRLLVYEQYF. The variable domain in full, completed from reference TRBV2 and TRBJ2-7, reads EPEVTQTPSHQVTQMGQEVILRCVPISNHLYFYWYRQILGQKVEFLVSFYNNEISEKSEIFDDQFSVERPDGSNFTLKIRSTKLEDSAMYFCASSQDLGQRLLVYEQYFGPGTRLTVT.

V gene TRBV7-8 combines with J gene TRBJ2-7; the D gene could be TRBD1 or TRBD2 (5 bases each). The CDR3 is 15 residues long. Per germline, CDR1 SGHVS and CDR2 FQNEAQ. V was cut by 2 bases and J by 4 bases, with 15 bases left in between. CDR3 in amino acids: CASSLRMGTGYEQYF. For the CDR3, the DNA is TGTGCCAGCAGCTTAAGAATGGGGACGGGTTACGAGCAGTACTTC.

This clone was seen just once. J is TRBJ2-1 and V is TRBV19; perhaps TRBD2 as D (6 bases). CDR1 and CDR2 (germline): LNHDA, SQIVND (reference sequence). The V end was cut by 0 bases, the J end by 9 bases, with 15 bases between. The CDR3 is made up of 15 amino acids. CDR3 coding DNA: TGTGCCAGTAGTATAGATCGTATTGCGGGGTCTGAGCAGTTCTTC. This translates into CASSIDRIAGSEQFF.

The V and J genes are TRBV28 and TRBJ2-3; the match to TRBD2 covers 12 bases. With 6 bases clipped from V and 2 bases from J, the junction kept 3 bases outside the gene matches. This CDR3 comprises 15 residues. Germline CDR1 is MDHEN and CDR2 is SYDVKM. CDR3 residues: CASSGLAGNTDTQYF. For the CDR3, the DNA is TGTGCCAGCAGCGGACTAGCGGGAAACACAGATACGCAGTATTTT.

V gene TRBV12-5 combines with J gene TRBJ2-1; 7 nucleotides match TRBD1. The germline CDR1 and CDR2 sequences are LGHNT and FRNRAP. Trimming removed 0 bases from V and 8 bases from J; junction bases left unmatched: 10. CDR3 size: 16 residues. The chain's CDR3 is CASGLVLGQLFHEQFF. The CDR3 nucleotides read TGTGCTAGTGGTTTGGTACTGGGACAGTTATTTCATGAGCAGTTCTTC.

The V gene is TRBV7-2, the J gene TRBJ1-5; D might be TRBD1 (5 bases). This CDR3 has 15 residues. Germline V gene lookup returns CDR1 SGHTA and CDR2 FQGNSA. Trimming shortened V by 0 bases and J by 9 bases, and 15 bases separated the two germline ends. The CDR3 sequence: CASSLAAGEGPPQHF. The CDR3 DNA follows: TGTGCCAGCAGCTTAGCCGCGGGGGAGGGGCCGCCCCAGCATTTT. Combining the CDR3 with reference TRBV7-2 and TRBJ1-5 gives the whole variable domain GAGVSQSPSNKVTEKGKDVELRCDPISGHTALYWYRQSLGQGLEFLIYFQGNSAPDKSGLPSDRFSAERTGGSVSTLTIQRTQQEDSAVYLCASSLAAGEGPPQHFGDGTRLSIL.

V usage is TRBV7-9 and J usage is TRBJ2-2; 8 bases line up with TRBD2. This CDR3 has 19 amino acids. Germline loops: CDR1 SEHNR, CDR2 FQNEAQ (reference sequence). V trimming: 2 bases; J trimming: 2 bases; junction bases outside the gene matches: 13. Here the CDR3 reads CASSLNGRGGVSNTGELFF. The CDR3 nucleotides read TGTGCCAGCAGCTTAAACGGGAGGGGAGGTGTGAGTAACACCGGGGAGCTGTTTTTT.

This chain links TRBV30 with TRBJ1-5; D might be TRBD1 (5 bases). The CDR3 sequence is 17 residues long. The germline CDR1 and CDR2 sequences are GTSNPN and SVGIG (reference sequence). Trimming cost V 2 bases and J 0 bases, with 17 bases left between them. The CDR3 DNA reads as TGTGCCTGGAGTCCCGCGCGGGACCTCTATAGCAATCAGCCCCAGCATTTT. It encodes CAWSPARDLYSNQPQHF.

The CDR3 DNA is TGTGCCAGCAGCTTGGGGGGCCAGTTCAACAATGAGCAGTTCTTC. Amino acid sequence: CASSLGGQFNNEQFF. The gene calls are TRBV7-6 and TRBJ2-1, with D perhaps given as TRBD1 or TRBD2 (6 bases each). Looked up from germline, CDR1 is SGHVS and CDR2 is FNYEAQ. The CDR3 length is 15 residues. Trimming cost V 3 bases and J 5 bases, with 14 bases left between them.